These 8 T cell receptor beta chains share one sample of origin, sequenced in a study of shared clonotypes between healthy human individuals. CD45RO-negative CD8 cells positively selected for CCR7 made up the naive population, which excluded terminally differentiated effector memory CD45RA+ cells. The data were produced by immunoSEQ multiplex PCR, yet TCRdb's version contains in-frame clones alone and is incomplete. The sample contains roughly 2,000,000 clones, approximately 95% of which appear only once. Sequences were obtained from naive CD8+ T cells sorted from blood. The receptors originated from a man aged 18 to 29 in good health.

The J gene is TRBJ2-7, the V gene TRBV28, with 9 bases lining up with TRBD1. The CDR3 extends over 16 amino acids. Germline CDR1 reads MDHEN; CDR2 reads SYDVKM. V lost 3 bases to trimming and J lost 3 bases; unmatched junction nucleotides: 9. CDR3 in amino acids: CASSLFSTGGVYEQYF. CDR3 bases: TGTGCCAGCAGTTTGTTTTCGACAGGGGGAGTCTACGAGCAGTACTTC. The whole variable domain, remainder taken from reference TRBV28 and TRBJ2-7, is DVKVTQSSRYLVKRTGEKVFLECVQDMDHENMFWYRQDPGLGLRLIYFSYDVKMKEKGDIPEGYSVSREKKERFSLILESASTNQTSMYLCASSLFSTGGVYEQYFGPGTRLTVT.

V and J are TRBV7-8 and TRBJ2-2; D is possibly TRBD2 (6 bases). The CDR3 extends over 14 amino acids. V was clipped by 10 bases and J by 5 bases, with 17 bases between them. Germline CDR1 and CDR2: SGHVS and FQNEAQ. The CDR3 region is CATERRVETGELFF. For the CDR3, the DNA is TGTGCCACCGAAAGGAGGGTCGAGACCGGGGAGCTGTTTTTT. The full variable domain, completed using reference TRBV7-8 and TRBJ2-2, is GAGVSQSPRYKVAKRGQDVALRCDPISGHVSLFWYQQALGQGPEFLTYFQNEAQLDKSGLPSDRFFAERPEGSVSTLKIQRTQQEDSAVYLCATERRVETGELFFGEGSRLTVL.

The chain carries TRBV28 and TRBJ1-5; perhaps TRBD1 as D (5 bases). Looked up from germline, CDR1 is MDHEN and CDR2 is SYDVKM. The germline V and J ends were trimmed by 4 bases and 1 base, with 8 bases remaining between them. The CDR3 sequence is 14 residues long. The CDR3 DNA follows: TGTGCCAGCAGTTCAGGGCGAAGCAATCAGCCCCAGCATTTT. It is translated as CASSSGRSNQPQHF.

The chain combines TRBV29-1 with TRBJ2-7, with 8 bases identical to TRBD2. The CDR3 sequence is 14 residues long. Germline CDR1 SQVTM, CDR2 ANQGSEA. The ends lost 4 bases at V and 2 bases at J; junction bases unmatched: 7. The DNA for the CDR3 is TGCAGCGTTGTCCGGCGGGGGGATACCTACGAGCAGTACTTC. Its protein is CSVVRRGDTYEQYF.

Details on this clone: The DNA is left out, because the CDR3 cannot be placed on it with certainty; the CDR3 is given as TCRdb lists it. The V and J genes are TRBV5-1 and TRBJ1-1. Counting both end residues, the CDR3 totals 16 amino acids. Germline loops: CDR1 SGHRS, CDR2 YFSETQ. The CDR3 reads CASSFLWESMNTEAFF.

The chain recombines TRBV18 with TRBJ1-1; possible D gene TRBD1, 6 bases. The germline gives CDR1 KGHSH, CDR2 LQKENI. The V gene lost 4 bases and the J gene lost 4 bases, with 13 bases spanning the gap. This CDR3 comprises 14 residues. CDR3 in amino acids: CASSLLGGRTEAFF. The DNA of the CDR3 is TGTGCCAGCTCACTGCTTGGGGGCCGCACTGAAGCTTTCTTT.

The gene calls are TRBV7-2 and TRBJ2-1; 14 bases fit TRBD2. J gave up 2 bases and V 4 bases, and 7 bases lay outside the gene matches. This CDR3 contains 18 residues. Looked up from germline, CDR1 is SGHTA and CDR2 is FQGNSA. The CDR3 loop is CASSSGTSGSSPYNEQFF. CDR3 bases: TGTGCCAGCAGCTCCGGGACTAGCGGGAGTTCCCCCTACAATGAGCAGTTCTTC.

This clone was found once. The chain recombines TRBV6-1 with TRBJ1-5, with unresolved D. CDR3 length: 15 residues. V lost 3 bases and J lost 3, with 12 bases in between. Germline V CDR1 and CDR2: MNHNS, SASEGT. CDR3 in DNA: TGTGCCAGCAGTGATAAAGATGCCAACAATCAGCCCCAGCATTTT. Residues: CASSDKDANNQPQHF.